There are many counts of the clone carrying this T cell receptor beta chain. The data were obtained in a study of T cells in Graves' hyperthyroidism and ophthalmopathy. The CDR3 spans 17 residues. The V segment lost 1 base and the J segment 2 bases; nucleotides outside the gene matches: 6. CDR1 is LGHDT, CDR2 YNNKEL, per germline (reference sequence). Exclusions: uncontrolled infection, other autoimmune disease, pregnancy, lactation. Authors of the study amplified TCR beta CDR3 regions from RNA transcripts. A set of HTBI primers served as the primers for a first-round RT-PCR of the TCR CDR3. TCRdb re-called the multiplex PCR reads through MiXCR, storing one row per CDR3 protein. The repertoire holds fewer than 900,000 distinct CDR3 sequences, less than 20% seen once, with around 7.7% in the top ten.

The chain couples TRBV3-1 to TRBJ2-7, with 12 bases fitting TRBD2. The sample consisted of blood. The source of this sequence is a young man with Graves' hyperthyroidism. CDR3 sequence: CASSQGTSGVAPYEQYF. The CDR3 bases are TGTGCCAGCAGCCAAGGGACTAGCGGGGTAGCCCCCTACGAGCAGTACTTC.